This TCR beta chain appears in the sequencing data of a study of post-analysis software for immune sequencing data. Study-level background: The cohort encompassed relapsing-remitting, secondary progressive and progressive-relapsing multiple sclerosis disease courses.

Unique molecular identifiers were built into the TCR beta cDNA libraries. TCRdb reprocessed the PCR reads via MiXCR and lists one record per CDR3 protein. Here the sample spans about 460,000 distinct CDR3 sequences, over 35% being singletons. The TCR was taken from a girl between 10 and 17 years old with multiple sclerosis. The sample consisted of blood.

For the CDR3, the DNA is TGTGCCAGCAGTCTCGGGGGCGGGACGAGTTCCTACGAGCAGTACTTC. Its protein is CASSLGGGTSSYEQYF. The chain links TRBV9 to TRBJ2-7; D tentatively fits TRBD1 or TRBD2 (6 bases each). Germline-derived CDR1 and CDR2 are SGDLS and YYNGEE. The germline V and J ends were trimmed by 5 bases and 1 base, with 19 bases remaining between them. CDR3 length: 16 residues.